This TCR beta chain came from a study of blood T cell repertoires in COVID-19. As processed by the authors: The assay estimated nucleated cells by amplifying reference gene primers. Assay used: immunoSEQ multiplex PCR; TCRdb lists only in-frame clones, some missing. That table furnishes V, J and clone size, whereas the DNA furnished D and trimming. The sample records 85,000 to 95,000 clones, 70% to 90% being singletons. The germline V gene has CDR1 GTSNPN and CDR2 SVGIG (reference sequence). Between the trimmed V and J ends, which lost 2 bases and 6 bases, there was a span of 7 bases. The CDR3 is made up of 11 amino acids.

V usage is TRBV30 and J usage is TRBJ1-1; D remains unclear. Sequencing was performed on peripheral blood. The source of this sequence is a man between 60 and 70 years old with acute or convalescent COVID-19. The CDR3 DNA is TGTGCCTGGAGTTCCTTTGCTGAAGCTTTCTTT. Translation: CAWSSFAEAFF.